The following is a TCR beta chain sequence with its context. TCRdb's copy holds only in-frame clones and misses some; the assay was immunoSEQ multiplex PCR. The table includes tens of thousands of clones, about 92% detected once. This sample is drawn from a study of OX40 agonist ivuxolimab in advanced cancers. The material sequenced was CD4+ or CD8+ T cells sorted from blood, taken in a trial of the OX40 agonist ivuxolimab. The receptor's source is an adult with an advanced solid tumor such as melanoma, head and neck, liver or kidney cancer.

The CDR3 coding sequence is TGTGCCAGCAGTGAGCAAGCCGTATCCTTCTATGGCTACACCTTC. This gives the protein CASSEQAVSFYGYTF. The chain couples TRBV6-1 to TRBJ1-2; D gene uncertain. CDR1 MNHNS and CDR2 SASEGT come from the germline V gene. This CDR3 has 15 residues. V was trimmed by 3 bases and J by 4 bases, leaving 15 bases between them.